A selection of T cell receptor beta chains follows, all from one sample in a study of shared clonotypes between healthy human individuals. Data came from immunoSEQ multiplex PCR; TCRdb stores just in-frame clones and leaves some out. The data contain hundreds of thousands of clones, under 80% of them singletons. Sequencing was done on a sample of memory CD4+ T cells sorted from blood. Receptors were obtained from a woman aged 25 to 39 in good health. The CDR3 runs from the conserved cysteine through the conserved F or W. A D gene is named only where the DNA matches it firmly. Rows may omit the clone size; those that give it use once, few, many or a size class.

TGTGCCAGCAGCTTTTTAAGCGGGAGCTCCTACGAGCAGTACTTC | CASSFLSGSSYEQYF | NA | 15 | TRBJ2-7 | TRBV7-8 | TRBD2
TGCGCCAGCAGCTTGTTACTAGCGGACTACAATGAGCAGTTCTTC | CASSLLLADYNEQFF | NA | 15 | TRBJ2-1 | TRBV5-1 | TRBD2
TGCGCCAGCAGCTTGAACTCGCTTGGTGAAGGAGCTTTCTTT | CASSLNSLGEGAFF | NA | 14 | TRBJ1-1 | TRBV5-1 | NA
TGTGCCAGCAGTGTCATCTTCGGGACTGCCAATGAGCAGTTCTTC | CASSVIFGTANEQFF | NA | 15 | TRBJ2-1 | TRBV6-4 | NA
TGTGCCAGCAGTTTATGGGGTCCGTCCACAGGGGGCCAGGTCGGGAACACTGAAGCTTTCTTT | CASSLWGPSTGGQVGNTEAFF | NA | 21 | TRBJ1-1 | TRBV28 | TRBD1
TGTGCCAGCAGCCAAGACTCCCTATCGGCAGATACGCAGTATTTT | CASSQDSLSADTQYF | NA | 15 | TRBJ2-3 | TRBV7-2 | NA
TGTGCCAGCAGCTTAGCCAACGATGTCAATGAGCAGTTCTTC | CASSLANDVNEQFF | NA | 14 | TRBJ2-1 | TRBV7-8 | NA
TGTGCCAGCAGTGCGGGACTCATACAGGGGTGGGAGCAGTTCTTC | CASSAGLIQGWEQFF | NA | 15 | TRBJ2-1 | TRBV28 | NA
TGCGCCAGCAGCTTGATAGCGGGAGGGCCTCTAAATGAGCAGTTCTTC | CASSLIAGGPLNEQFF | NA | 16 | TRBJ2-1 | TRBV5-1 | TRBD2
TGTGCCAGCAGCTTAGAACTAGCGGGAGGCCACAATGAGCAGTTCTTC | CASSLELAGGHNEQFF | NA | 16 | TRBJ2-1 | TRBV11-3 | TRBD2
TGTGCCAGCAGTTTACTGTGGGCAGGGGAAGGTGGAGCCCTAGCCAAAAACATTCAGTACTTC | CASSLLWAGEGGALAKNIQYF | NA | 21 | TRBJ2-4 | TRBV28 | NA
TGTGCCAGCAGTATGGAAAGCGGGAGATCCTACGAGCAGTACTTC | CASSMESGRSYEQYF | NA | 15 | TRBJ2-7 | TRBV5-5 | TRBD2
TGTGCCAGCAGCTTACTAGCGGTGAACACCGGGGAGCTGTTTTTT | CASSLLAVNTGELFF | NA | 15 | TRBJ2-2 | TRBV7-9 | TRBD2
TGCACCAGCAGCCAAGAGCAGGAATTCCACAATGAGCAGTTCTTC | CTSSQEQEFHNEQFF | few | 15 | TRBJ2-1 | TRBV1 | NA
TGTGCCAGCAGATACAGGGGCACCGGGGAGCTGTTTTTT | CASRYRGTGELFF | NA | 13 | TRBJ2-2 | TRBV2 | TRBD1
TGTGCCAGCAGCTTAGTGGGGGGAAACACCGGGGAGCTGTTTTTT | CASSLVGGNTGELFF | few | 15 | TRBJ2-2 | TRBV7-8 | NA
TGTGCCAGCAGCCCGGGACAGGCCCCAAACATTCAGTACTTC | CASSPGQAPNIQYF | few | 14 | TRBJ2-4 | TRBV7-2 | TRBD1
TGTGCCAGCAGCTTAGCCGGGACGGCCGAAGCTTTCTTT | CASSLAGTAEAFF | many | 13 | TRBJ1-1 | TRBV7-9 | NA
TGCGCCAGCAGGGGGACTACACACAATGAGCAGTTCTTC | CASRGTTHNEQFF | NA | 13 | TRBJ2-1 | TRBV4-1 | TRBD2
TGTGCCAGCAGCACCCGAACGAGGCAGAGCCCTAATGAGCAGTTCTTC | CASSTRTRQSPNEQFF | NA | 16 | TRBJ2-1 | TRBV11-2 | NA
TGTGCCAGCAGGATGGGAACAGGGGTCAAAAACATTCAGTACTTC | CASRMGTGVKNIQYF | NA | 15 | TRBJ2-4 | TRBV2 | TRBD1
TGTGCCAGCAGCTTAGTGGCTAGCGGGTACAATGAGCAGTTCTTC | CASSLVASGYNEQFF | NA | 15 | TRBJ2-1 | TRBV7-9 | TRBD2
TGTGCCAGCAGCTTAAGCGGGGCCCAAGAGACCCAGTACTTC | CASSLSGAQETQYF | NA | 14 | TRBJ2-5 | TRBV28 | TRBD2
TGTGCCAGCAGTTACTACCCGAATCAGCCCCAGCATTTT | CASSYYPNQPQHF | few | 13 | TRBJ1-5 | TRBV6-5 | NA
TGTGCCAGCAGCCGGACAGGGTGGCGGGATCAGCCCCAGCATTTT | CASSRTGWRDQPQHF | once | 15 | TRBJ1-5 | TRBV28 | TRBD1